This T cell receptor beta chain came from a study of blood T cell repertoires in COVID-19. For the study at large: Researchers got acute and convalescent COVID-19 samples from the United States, Italy and Spain. T cells, B-cell-depleted T cells, or PBMCs provided the cDNA or gDNA that served as material.

Per the original data handling: For nucleated cells, counts were estimated from reference gene primer amplification. Method: immunoSEQ multiplex PCR; TCRdb's copy keeps in-frame clones and lacks some. V, J and clone size are taken as reported in that table, and D and trimming were inferred from the DNA itself. The sample includes 180,000 or so clones, 80% to 90% seen only once; the top ten take about 3.3%. Input material: peripheral blood. This receptor was taken from a man aged 55 to 69 with acute or convalescent COVID-19.

Written as DNA, the CDR3 is TGTGCCATCAGTGGAGTACAGTATGAGCAGTTCTTC. Amino acid sequence: CAISGVQYEQFF. The rearrangement joins TRBV10-3 to TRBJ2-1; D not certain. The CDR3 is made up of 12 amino acids. V lost 4 bases and J lost 8, with 9 bases in between. Looked up from germline, CDR1 is ENHRY and CDR2 is SYGVKD.